These T cell receptor beta chains were read from a single sample in a study of blood T cell repertoires in COVID-19. Libraries were prepared by immunoSEQ multiplex PCR; TCRdb keeps only in-frame clonotypes and omits some of them. Among around 100,000 clones listed, more than 75% were seen once. The sample was peripheral blood. These receptors all come from a man aged 25-45 years in a cohort sampled during active COVID-19. The CDR3 runs from the conserved cysteine through the conserved F or W. The D gene is left open where the match is weak. Size is omitted from some rows. Given values are once, few, many or a class for expanded clones.

V	J	size	D	CDR3	DNA
TRBV7-2	TRBJ1-1	.	TRBD1	CASSWGQGRGNTEAFF	TGTGCCAGCAGCTGGGGACAGGGGAGGGGAAACACTGAAGCTTTCTTT
TRBV6-2/TRBV6-3	TRBJ1-5	.	TRBD1	CASSTDRGHDSNQPQHF	TGTGCCAGCAGTACGGACAGGGGGCACGATAGCAATCAGCCCCAGCATTTT
TRBV7-9	TRBJ1-1	.	.	CASSPLGGGGGNTEAFF	TGTGCCAGCAGCCCCCTGGGGGGGGGAGGTGGGAACACTGAAGCTTTCTTT
TRBV19	TRBJ2-7	.	TRBD1	CACSIHDRGSYEQYF	TGTGCCTGTAGTATTCACGACAGGGGCTCCTACGAGCAGTACTTC
TRBV27	TRBJ2-4	.	TRBD1	CASSLDRGKNIQYF	TGTGCCAGCAGTTTAGACAGGGGGAAAAACATTCAGTACTTC
TRBV5-1	TRBJ1-5	.	.	CASSLGQGHQPQHF	TGCGCCAGCAGCTTGGGGCAGGGCCATCAGCCCCAGCATTTT
TRBV24-1	TRBJ2-5	.	.	CATSDPLDSTKETQYF	TGTGCCACCAGTGACCCACTGGACAGCACTAAAGAGACCCAGTACTTC
TRBV7-6	TRBJ2-2	.	.	CASSLETASNTGELFF	TGTGCCAGCAGCTTAGAGACAGCTTCGAACACCGGGGAGCTGTTTTTT
TRBV10-3	TRBJ1-2	.	.	CAISEGGARGYTF	TGTGCCATCAGTGAAGGGGGGGCGCGTGGCTACACCTTC
TRBV5-6	TRBJ1-5	.	TRBD1	CASSLATGALNQPQHF	TGTGCCAGCAGCTTGGCCACAGGGGCCTTAAATCAGCCCCAGCATTTT
TRBV5-1	TRBJ1-1	.	.	CASSRTGQNTEAFF	TGCGCCAGCAGCCGGACGGGACAGAACACTGAAGCTTTCTTT
TRBV5-1	TRBJ2-7	.	TRBD1	CASSVSSSDRVISYEQYF	TGCGCCAGCAGCGTGTCTTCTTCAGACAGGGTAATTTCCTACGAGCAGTACTTC
TRBV12-3/TRBV12-4	TRBJ2-1	.	TRBD1	CANRGLGNEQFF	TGTGCCAACAGGGGGCTAGGCAATGAGCAGTTCTTC
TRBV6-2/TRBV6-3	TRBJ1-5	.	TRBD1	CASSPTGVSNQPQHF	TGTGCCAGCAGTCCCACAGGGGTTAGCAATCAGCCCCAGCATTTT
TRBV3-1/TRBV3-2	TRBJ2-5	.	.	CASSLGPQGTQYF	TGTGCCAGCAGCCTGGGCCCCCAGGGGACCCAGTACTTC
TRBV24-1	TRBJ2-1	.	TRBD2	CATSPALGAGGPYNEQFF	TGTGCCACCAGTCCTGCCCTCGGAGCGGGGGGTCCCTACAATGAGCAGTTCTTC
TRBV27	TRBJ1-6	few	.	CASTKSSYNSPLHF	TGTGCCAGCACCAAGAGCTCCTATAATTCACCCCTCCACTTT
TRBV13	TRBJ2-5	.	TRBD1	CASSWTGGAQFRETQYF	TGTGCCAGCAGCTGGACAGGGGGCGCCCAGTTTAGAGAGACCCAGTACTTC
TRBV6-5	TRBJ2-2	.	.	CASSYFTNTGELFF	TGTGCCAGCAGTTACTTCACGAACACCGGGGAGCTGTTTTTT